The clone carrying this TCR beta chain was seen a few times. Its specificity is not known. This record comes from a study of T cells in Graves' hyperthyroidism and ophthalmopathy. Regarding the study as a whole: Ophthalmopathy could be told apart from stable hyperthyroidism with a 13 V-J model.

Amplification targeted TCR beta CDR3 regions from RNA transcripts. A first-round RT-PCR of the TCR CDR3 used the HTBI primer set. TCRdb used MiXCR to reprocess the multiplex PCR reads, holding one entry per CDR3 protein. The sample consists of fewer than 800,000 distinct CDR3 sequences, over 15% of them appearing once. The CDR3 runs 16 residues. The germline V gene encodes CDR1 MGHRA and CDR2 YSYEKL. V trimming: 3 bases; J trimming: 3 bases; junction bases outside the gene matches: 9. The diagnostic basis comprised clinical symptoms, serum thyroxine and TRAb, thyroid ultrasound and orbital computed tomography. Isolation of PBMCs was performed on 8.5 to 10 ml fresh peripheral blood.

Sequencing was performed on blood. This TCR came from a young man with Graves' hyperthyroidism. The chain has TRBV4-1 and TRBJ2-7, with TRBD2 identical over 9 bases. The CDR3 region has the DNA TGCGCCAGCAGCCATCTCAGAGGGACTAGCAGCTACGAGCAGTACTTC. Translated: CASSHLRGTSSYEQYF.